This T cell receptor (beta chain) was recovered during a study of early T cells in non-severe SARS-CoV-2 infection. As for the study in general: It was bulk RNA from unsorted whole blood that was sequenced, and the chains were unpaired. Study-wide results and limits: The study's VDJdb matching favored anti-spike CD8 responses and missed private and CD4 specificities.

As regards this clonotype: Its matching antigen is unknown.

The protocol attached unique molecular identifiers to individual cDNA molecules. One entry per CDR3 protein, called by TCRdb with MiXCR from the 5' RACE reads. The sample contains about 30,000 distinct CDR3 sequences, 5% to 6.5% of which appear only once. The TCR originated in an adult who was a healthcare worker with PCR-confirmed SARS-CoV-2 infection or an uninfected control (not recorded which). The specimen was whole blood.

CDR3: CASSLAPSGREYNEQFF. Here the CDR3 DNA reads TGTGCCAGCAGCTTGGCCCCTAGCGGGAGAGAATACAATGAGCAGTTCTTC. The chain carries TRBV5-5 and TRBJ2-1; 10 nucleotides line up with TRBD2. Germline V gene lookup returns CDR1 SGHKS and CDR2 YYEKEE (reference sequence). After removal of 0 bases from V and 4 bases from J, the junction contained 7 bases not matched to a gene. This CDR3 is built from 17 residues.